This is a list of T cell receptor beta chains from one sample in a study of T cell responses to AZD1222 COVID-19 vaccine. Clones were read by immunoSEQ multiplex PCR, and TCRdb kept only the in-frame ones, dropping some. The sample has about 83,000 clones, approximately 87% seen once. The sequencing here drew on peripheral blood, taken on day 0 of MenACWY control vaccination. These receptors came from an adult in good health. Both conserved end residues are part of each CDR3. Fields, in order: D gene, V gene, J gene, CDR3 protein. D genes are given only for firm matches.

.	TRBV28	TRBJ2-1	CASSSYNEQFF
.	TRBV7-9	TRBJ1-1	CASSVEGDTEAFF
.	TRBV11-2	TRBJ2-7	CASSLDLVGLYEQYF
.	TRBV28	TRBJ1-2	CASSLYREGTGYGYTF
.	TRBV7-2	TRBJ2-5	CASSLVGDGETQYF
.	TRBV7-2	TRBJ1-2	CASSLGIRYGYTF
.	TRBV30	TRBJ1-3	CAWSVRGARGNTIYF
.	TRBV7-9	TRBJ2-5	CASSLGGYQETQYF
TRBD2	TRBV7-2	TRBJ2-2	CASSFWVGGLADTGELFF
TRBD1	TRBV28	TRBJ2-7	CASRPGTGFYRPSYEQYF
.	TRBV5-1	TRBJ1-1	CASSSSTGLNAEAFF
TRBD1	TRBV28	TRBJ1-3	CASSFWTGASGNTIYF
TRBD1	TRBV23-1	TRBJ2-7	CASRGQGGEQYF
.	TRBV5-1	TRBJ2-5	CASRSGETETQYF
.	TRBV29-1	TRBJ1-1	CSVPVTEATEAFF
.	TRBV6-6	TRBJ2-5	CASSYLGVGQETQYF
TRBD1	TRBV5-1	TRBJ1-3	CASSADRGPGGNTIYF
.	TRBV28	TRBJ1-2	CASSPGRGGYTF
.	TRBV6-1	TRBJ2-7	CASSEAGSIYEQYF
.	TRBV18	TRBJ2-2	CASSPTARNTGELFF
TRBD1	TRBV25-1	TRBJ1-3	CASSGDRGAGNTIYF
.	TRBV4-1	TRBJ2-6	CASSQGTYITGSGANVLTF
TRBD2	TRBV6-1	TRBJ2-3	CASSDSGTSTDTQYF
TRBD1	TRBV29-1	TRBJ1-1	CSGEGTGGADTEAFF
TRBD1	TRBV28	TRBJ2-7	CASSQTGGGYSYEQYF
TRBD1	TRBV3-1/TRBV3-2	TRBJ1-2	CASSRRRQGGYGYTF
.	TRBV19	TRBJ1-3	CASSIVDGNTIYF
.	TRBV11-3	TRBJ2-2	CASSLAGNRANTGELFF
.	TRBV4-1	TRBJ2-7	CASSQVPSSDLYEQYF
TRBD2	TRBV28	TRBJ2-7	CASSLAGGRSYEQYF
TRBD1	TRBV7-8	TRBJ1-1	CASSWGQGSKAFF
TRBD1	TRBV10-3	TRBJ2-5	CAIRGQGEETQYF
.	TRBV6-5	TRBJ1-2	CASSPQGDNYGYTF
TRBD1	TRBV7-8	TRBJ1-1	CASSSSRQGFTEAFF
.	TRBV27	TRBJ2-7	CASRKRGGSEQYF
TRBD1	TRBV6-5	TRBJ2-1	CASIRQGSSYNEQFF
.	TRBV29-1	TRBJ1-4	CSVQGGDEKLFF